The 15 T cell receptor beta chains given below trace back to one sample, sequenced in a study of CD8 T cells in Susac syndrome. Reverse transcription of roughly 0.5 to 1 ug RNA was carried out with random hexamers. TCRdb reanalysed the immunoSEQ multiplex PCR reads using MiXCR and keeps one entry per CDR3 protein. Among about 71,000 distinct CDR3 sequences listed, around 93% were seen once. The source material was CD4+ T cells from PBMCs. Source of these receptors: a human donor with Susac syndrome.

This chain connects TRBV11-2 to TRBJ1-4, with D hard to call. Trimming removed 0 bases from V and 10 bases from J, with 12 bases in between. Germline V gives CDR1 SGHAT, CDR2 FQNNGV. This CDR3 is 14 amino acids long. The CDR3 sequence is CASSLDEQIGKLFF. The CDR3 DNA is TGTGCCAGCAGCTTAGATGAACAGATAGGAAAACTGTTTTTT.

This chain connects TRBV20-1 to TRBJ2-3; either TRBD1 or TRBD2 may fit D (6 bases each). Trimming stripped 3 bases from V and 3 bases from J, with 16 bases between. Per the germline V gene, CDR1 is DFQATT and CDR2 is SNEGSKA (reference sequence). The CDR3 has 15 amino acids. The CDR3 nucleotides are TGCAGTGCTAGTACGACTTGGGGGGCAACAGATACGCAGTATTTT. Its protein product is CSASTTWGATDTQYF.

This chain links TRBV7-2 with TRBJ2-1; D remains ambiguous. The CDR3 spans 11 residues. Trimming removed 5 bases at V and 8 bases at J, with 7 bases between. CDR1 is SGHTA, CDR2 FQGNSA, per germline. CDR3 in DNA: TGTGCCAGCAGCCCGAAGTATGAGCAGTTCTTC. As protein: CASSPKYEQFF.

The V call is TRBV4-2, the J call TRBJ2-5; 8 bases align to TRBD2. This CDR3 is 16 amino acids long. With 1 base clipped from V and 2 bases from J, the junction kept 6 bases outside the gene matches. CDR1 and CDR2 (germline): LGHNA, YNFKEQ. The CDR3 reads CASSQARGGPQETQYF. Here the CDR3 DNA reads TGTGCCAGCAGCCAAGCACGCGGGGGGCCTCAAGAGACCCAGTACTTC.

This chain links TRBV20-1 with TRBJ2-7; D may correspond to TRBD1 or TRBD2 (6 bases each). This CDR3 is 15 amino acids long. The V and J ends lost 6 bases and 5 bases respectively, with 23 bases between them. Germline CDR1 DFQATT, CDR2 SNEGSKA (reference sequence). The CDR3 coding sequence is TGCAGTGCACACCAAGCGGCCAGGGGACTTGACGAGCAGTACTTC. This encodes CSAHQAARGLDEQYF.

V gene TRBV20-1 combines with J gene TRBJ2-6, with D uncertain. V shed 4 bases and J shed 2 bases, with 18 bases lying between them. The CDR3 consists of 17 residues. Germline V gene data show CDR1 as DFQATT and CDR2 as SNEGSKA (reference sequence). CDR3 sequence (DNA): TGCAGTGCTACACATCCAGTCAGGCAAGCTGGGGCCAACGTCCTGACTTTC. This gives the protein CSATHPVRQAGANVLTF.

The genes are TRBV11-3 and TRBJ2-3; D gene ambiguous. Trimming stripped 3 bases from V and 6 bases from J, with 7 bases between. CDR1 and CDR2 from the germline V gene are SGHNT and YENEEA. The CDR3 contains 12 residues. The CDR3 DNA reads TGTGCCAGCAGCTTGAATATGGATACGCAGTATTTT. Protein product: CASSLNMDTQYF. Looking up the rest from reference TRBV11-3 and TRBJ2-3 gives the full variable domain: EAGVVQSPRYKIIEKKQPVAFWCNPISGHNTLYWYLQNLGQGPELLIRYENEEAVDDSQLPKDRFSAERLKGVDSTLKIQPAELGDSAVYLCASSLNMDTQYFGPGTRLTVL.

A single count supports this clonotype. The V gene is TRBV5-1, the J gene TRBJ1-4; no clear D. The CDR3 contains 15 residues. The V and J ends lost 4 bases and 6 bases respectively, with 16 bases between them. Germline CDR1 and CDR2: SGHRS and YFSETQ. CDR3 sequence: CASSEGMDRYEKLFF. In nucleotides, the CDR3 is TGCGCCAGCAGCGAGGGAATGGACCGGTATGAAAAACTGTTTTTT.

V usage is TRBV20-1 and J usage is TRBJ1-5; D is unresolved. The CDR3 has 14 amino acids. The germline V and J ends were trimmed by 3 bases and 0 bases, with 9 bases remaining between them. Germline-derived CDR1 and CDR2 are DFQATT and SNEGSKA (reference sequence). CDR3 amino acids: CSASLSTSNQPQHF. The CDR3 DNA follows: TGCAGTGCTAGTCTCTCTACTAGCAATCAGCCCCAGCATTTT.

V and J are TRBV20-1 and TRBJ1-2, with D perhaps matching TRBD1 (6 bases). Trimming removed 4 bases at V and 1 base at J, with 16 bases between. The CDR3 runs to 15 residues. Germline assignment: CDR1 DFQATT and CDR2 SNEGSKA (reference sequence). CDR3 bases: TGCAGTGCTACCTCGGGGCAGGGGTATAACTATGGCTACACCTTC. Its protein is CSATSGQGYNYGYTF.

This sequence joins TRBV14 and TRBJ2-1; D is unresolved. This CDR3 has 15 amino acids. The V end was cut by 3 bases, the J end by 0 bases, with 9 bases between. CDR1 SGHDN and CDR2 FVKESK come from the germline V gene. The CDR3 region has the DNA TGTGCCAGCAGCCAGCAATTGAACTCCTACAATGAGCAGTTCTTC. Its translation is CASSQQLNSYNEQFF. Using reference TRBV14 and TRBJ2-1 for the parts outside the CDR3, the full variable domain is EAGVTQFPSHSVIEKGQTVTLRCDPISGHDNLYWYRRVMGKEIKFLLHFVKESKQDESGMPNNRFLAERTGGTYSTLKVQPAELEDSGVYFCASSQQLNSYNEQFFGPGTRLTVL.

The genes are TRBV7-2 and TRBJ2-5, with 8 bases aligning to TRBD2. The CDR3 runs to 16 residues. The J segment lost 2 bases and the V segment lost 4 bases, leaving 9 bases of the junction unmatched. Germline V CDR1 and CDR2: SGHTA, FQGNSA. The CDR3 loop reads CASSSRLAPVQETQYF. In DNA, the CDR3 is TGTGCCAGCAGCTCCCGACTAGCGCCTGTTCAAGAGACCCAGTACTTC.

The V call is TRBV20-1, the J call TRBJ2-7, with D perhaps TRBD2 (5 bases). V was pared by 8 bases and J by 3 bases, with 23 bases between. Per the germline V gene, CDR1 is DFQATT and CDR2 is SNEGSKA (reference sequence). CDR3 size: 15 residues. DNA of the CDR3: TGCAGTACATCCATGCGGGCCTCGAGGGACTACGAGCAGTACTTC. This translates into CSTSMRASRDYEQYF.

CDR3: CAWTSGGFQETQYF. CDR3 DNA: TGTGCCTGGACTAGCGGGGGGTTCCAAGAGACCCAGTACTTC. The V call is TRBV30, the J call TRBJ2-5, with 11 bases lining up with TRBD2. V lost 4 bases to trimming and J lost 1 base; unmatched junction nucleotides: 2. The germline CDR1 and CDR2 sequences are GTSNPN and SVGIG (reference sequence). The CDR3 consists of 14 residues.

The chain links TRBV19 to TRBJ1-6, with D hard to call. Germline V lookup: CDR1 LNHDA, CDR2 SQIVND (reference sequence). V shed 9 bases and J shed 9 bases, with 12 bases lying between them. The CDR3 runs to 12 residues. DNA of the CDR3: TGTGCCAGCCTCGCTCCCAGTTCACCCCTCCACTTT. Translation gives CASLAPSSPLHF.